This TCR beta chain was sequenced during a study of read filtering for tumor transcriptome and immune sequencing. Molecular barcoded adaptors covering alpha/delta and beta/gamma chains were used on around 400 ng RNA. TCRdb reanalysed the reads using MiXCR and keeps one entry per CDR3 protein. This sample has over 25,000 distinct CDR3 sequences; around 15% occur once, and the top ten carry just under 45%. The sample holds a few counts of this clonotype. The source of this sequence is a donor over 35 with multiple myeloma. Input material: a population of CD138-negative cells sorted from bone marrow.

The CDR3 sequence: CASSPSPRSGRALSSYNEQFF. CDR3 bases: TGCGCCAGCAGCCCAAGCCCTCGCAGCGGGAGGGCTCTAAGCTCCTACAATGAGCAGTTCTTC. The V call is TRBV5-1, the J call TRBJ2-1; 10 bases fit TRBD2. This CDR3 has 21 amino acids. With 4 bases clipped from V and 0 bases from J, the junction kept 19 bases outside the gene matches. CDR1 and CDR2 from the germline V gene are SGHRS and YFSETQ.